Following are 9 T cell receptor beta chains from one sample sequenced in a study of Ad26.COV2.S vaccination and SARS-CoV-2 variants. This table comes from immunoSEQ multiplex PCR, and its TCRdb copy is limited to in-frame clones, with some not included. This table has about 350,000 clones, 92% appearing once. The starting material was peripheral blood, obtained after recovery from COVID-19. These receptors were obtained from a human donor who had recovered from COVID-19.

The sample holds a few counts of this clone. CDR3 coding DNA: TGTGCCAGCAGCTTGGAGGGACAGGTTAATAACTATGGCTACACCTTC. Amino acids: CASSLEGQVNNYGYTF. The chain employs TRBV5-6 and TRBJ1-2; 8 nucleotides match TRBD1. CDR1 and CDR2 from the germline V gene are SGHDT and YYEEEE. The length of the CDR3 is 16 residues. The trim removed 0 bases at V and 1 base at J, leaving 5 bases unmatched.

The chain employs TRBV6-5 and TRBJ1-2; perhaps TRBD1 as D (5 bases). Germline loops: CDR1 MNHEY, CDR2 SVGAGI. With 6 bases removed from V and 0 bases from J, the gap between germline ends came to 11 bases. The CDR3 is 14 residues long. The CDR3 region is CASRGEKSNYGYTF. The CDR3 region has the DNA TGTGCCAGCAGAGGGGAAAAATCTAACTATGGCTACACCTTC.

The V gene is TRBV12-3 or TRBV12-4, the J gene TRBJ1-5, with D maybe TRBD1 (5 bases). The CDR3 runs 13 residues. V lost 6 bases and J 4 bases, leaving 10 bases between the germline ends. In DNA, the CDR3 is TGTGCCAGCAGGTGGGGACGGAATCAGCCCCAGCATTTT. It encodes CASRWGRNQPQHF.

The chain joins TRBV12-5 to TRBJ1-3, with D unresolved. The germline CDR1 and CDR2 sequences are LGHNT and FRNRAP. V lost 0 bases and J lost 1, with 4 bases in between. The CDR3 has 14 residues. The CDR3 loop reads CASGLVLSGNTIYF. CDR3 coding DNA: TGTGCTAGTGGTTTGGTACTATCTGGAAACACCATATATTTT.

This chain joins TRBV6-6 and TRBJ1-5, with 10 bases identical to TRBD1. Germline lookup yields CDR1 MNHNY and CDR2 SVGAGI (reference sequence). With 6 bases clipped from V and 4 bases from J, the junction kept 9 bases outside the gene matches. This CDR3 is 16 amino acids long. The CDR3 DNA sequence: TGTGCCAGCAGACGCGGGACAGGGGAGGGGAATCAGCCCCAGCATTTT. This translates into CASRRGTGEGNQPQHF.

A remark on this clone: The junction shows a germline mismatch at one end, possibly a read error. V is TRBV20-1 and J is TRBJ2-1; D not resolved. The CDR3 has 11 residues. CDR1 and CDR2 from the germline V gene are DFQATT and SNEGSKA (reference sequence). CDR3 DNA: TGCAGTGGTAGACTTGGTAATGAGCAGTTCTTC. Amino acids: CSGRLGNEQFF.

This clone appeared a few times. Other DNA sequences in the sample encode the same CDR3. The rearrangement joins TRBV6-1 to TRBJ1-3, with D unresolved. The CDR3 is made up of 13 amino acids. Germline CDR1 and CDR2: MNHNS and SASEGT. The ends were cut back, 1 base at V and 1 base at J, with 2 bases in the middle. The DNA of the CDR3 is TGTGCCAGCAGTGAAGTTTCTGGAAACACCATATATTTT. It translates to CASSEVSGNTIYF.

The chain carries TRBV7-2 and TRBJ2-3; D not resolved. Per germline, CDR1 SGHTA and CDR2 FQGNSA. V dropped 5 bases and J dropped 2 bases, with 11 bases sitting between them. The CDR3 is 14 amino acids. For the CDR3, the DNA is TGTGCCAGCAGCCCCGGTCGTTTCACAGATACGCAGTATTTT. Encoded protein: CASSPGRFTDTQYF.

V gene TRBV7-6 combines with J gene TRBJ1-5, with 12 bases matching TRBD1. The V gene end was trimmed by 4 bases and the J gene end by 6 bases; junction bases not matched to a gene: 4. The germline V gene encodes CDR1 SGHVS and CDR2 FNYEAQ. This CDR3 spans 15 amino acids. In DNA, the CDR3 is TGTGCCAGCAGCTCCGGGACAGGGGGCGTTCAGCCCCAGCATTTT. Its protein product is CASSSGTGGVQPQHF. The variable domain in full, completed from reference TRBV7-6 and TRBJ1-5, reads GAGVSQSPRYKVTKRGQDVALRCDPISGHVSLYWYRQALGQGPEFLTYFNYEAQQDKSGLPNDRFSAERPEGSISTLTIQRTEQRDSAMYRCASSSGTGGVQPQHFGDGTRLSIL.